This T cell receptor beta chain was sequenced for a study of response to subunit inactivated influenza vaccine. Study-level results: Researchers suggested that each seasonal influenza vaccination recruits few new T cells.

CDR1 is SGHAT and CDR2 is FQNNGV in the germline V gene. This CDR3 contains 15 residues. Trimming removed 5 bases at V and 2 bases at J, with 16 bases between. This clonotype was recorded a few times. Its matching antigen is unknown. TCRdb ran MiXCR on the RT-PCR reads and lists one entry per CDR3 protein. The sample lists hundreds of thousands of distinct CDR3 sequences; roughly 10% were seen once. The sample was PBMCs from blood, taken on the day of vaccination. This TCR was recovered from a man aged 50 to 59 who received an inactivated influenza vaccine. The genes are TRBV11-2 and TRBJ2-7; D assignment may be TRBD1 or TRBD2 (5 bases each). The CDR3 bases are TGTGCCAGCAGCACATTACGGGACCGAACCTACGAGCAGTACTTC. It encodes CASSTLRDRTYEQYF.